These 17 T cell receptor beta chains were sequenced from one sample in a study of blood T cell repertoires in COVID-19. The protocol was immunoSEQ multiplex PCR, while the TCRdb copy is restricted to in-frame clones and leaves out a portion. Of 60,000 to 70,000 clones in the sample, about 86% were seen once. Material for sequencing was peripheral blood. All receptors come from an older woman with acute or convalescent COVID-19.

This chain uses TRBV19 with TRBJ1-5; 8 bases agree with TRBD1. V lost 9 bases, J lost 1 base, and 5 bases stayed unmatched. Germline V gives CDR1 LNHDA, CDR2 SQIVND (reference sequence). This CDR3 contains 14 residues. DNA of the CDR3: TGTGCCAGCCATAGGACAGGGAGCAATCAGCCCCAGCATTTT. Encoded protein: CASHRTGSNQPQHF. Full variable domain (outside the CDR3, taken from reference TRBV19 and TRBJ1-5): DGGITQSPKYLFRKEGQNVTLSCEQNLNHDAMYWYRQDPGQGLRLIYYSQIVNDFQKGDIAEGYSVSREKKESFPLTVTSAQKNPTAFYLCASHRTGSNQPQHFGDGTRLSIL.

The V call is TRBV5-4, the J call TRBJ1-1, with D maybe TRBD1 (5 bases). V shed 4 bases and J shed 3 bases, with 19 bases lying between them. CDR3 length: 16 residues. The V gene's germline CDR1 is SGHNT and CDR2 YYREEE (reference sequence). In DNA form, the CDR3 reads TGTGCCAGCAGCCAGATCGGAGGGGCTTCTTACACTGAAGCTTTCTTT. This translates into CASSQIGGASYTEAFF.

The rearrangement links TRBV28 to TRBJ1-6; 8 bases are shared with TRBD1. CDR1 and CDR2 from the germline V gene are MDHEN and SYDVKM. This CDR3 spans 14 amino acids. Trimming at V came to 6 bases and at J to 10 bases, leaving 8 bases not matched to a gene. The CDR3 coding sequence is TGTGCCAGCAGGCCCGGGACAGGAGGGTCACCCCTCCACTTT. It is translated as CASRPGTGGSPLHF.

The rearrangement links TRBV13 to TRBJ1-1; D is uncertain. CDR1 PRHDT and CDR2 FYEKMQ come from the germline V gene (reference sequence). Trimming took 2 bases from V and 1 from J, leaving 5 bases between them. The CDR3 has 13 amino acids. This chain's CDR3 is CASSLTGNTEAFF. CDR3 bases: TGTGCCAGCAGCTTAACGGGGAACACTGAAGCTTTCTTT. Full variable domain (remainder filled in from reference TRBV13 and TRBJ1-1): AAGVIQSPRHLIKEKRETATLKCYPIPRHDTVYWYQQGPGQDPQFLISFYEKMQSDKGSIPDRFSAQQFSDYHSELNMSSLELGDSALYFCASSLTGNTEAFFGQGTRLTVV.

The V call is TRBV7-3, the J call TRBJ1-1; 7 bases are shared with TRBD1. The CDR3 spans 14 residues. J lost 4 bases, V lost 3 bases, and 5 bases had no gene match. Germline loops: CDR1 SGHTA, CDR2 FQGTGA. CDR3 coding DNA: TGTGCCAGCAGCTTGCAGGGGGATGGCACTGAAGCTTTCTTT. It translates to CASSLQGDGTEAFF.

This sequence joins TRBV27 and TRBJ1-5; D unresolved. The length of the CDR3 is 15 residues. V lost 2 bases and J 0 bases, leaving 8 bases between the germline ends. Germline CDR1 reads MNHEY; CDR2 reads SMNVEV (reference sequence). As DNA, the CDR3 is TGTGCCAGCAGTTTAACCGCGGATAGCAATCAGCCCCAGCATTTT. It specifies CASSLTADSNQPQHF.

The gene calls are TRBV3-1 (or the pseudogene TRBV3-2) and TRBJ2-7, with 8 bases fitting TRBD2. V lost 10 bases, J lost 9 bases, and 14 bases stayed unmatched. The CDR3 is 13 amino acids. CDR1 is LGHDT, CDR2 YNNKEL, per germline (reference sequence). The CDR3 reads CATGGSGSLVQYF. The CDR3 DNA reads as TGTGCCACTGGCGGAAGCGGGAGTTTAGTGCAGTACTTC.

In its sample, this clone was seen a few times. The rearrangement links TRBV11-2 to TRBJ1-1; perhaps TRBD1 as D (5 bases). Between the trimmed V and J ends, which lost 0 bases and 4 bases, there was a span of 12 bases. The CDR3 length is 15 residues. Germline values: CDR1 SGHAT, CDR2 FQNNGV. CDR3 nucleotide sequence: TGTGCCAGCAGCTTAGAGCCGGCGGGGGGCACTGAAGCTTTCTTT. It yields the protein CASSLEPAGGTEAFF.

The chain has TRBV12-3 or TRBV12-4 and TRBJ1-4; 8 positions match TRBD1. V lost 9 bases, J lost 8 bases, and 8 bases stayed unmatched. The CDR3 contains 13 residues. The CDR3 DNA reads TGTGCCAGTTCAGGACAGGGTAGCGAAAAACTGTTTTTT. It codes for CASSGQGSEKLFF.

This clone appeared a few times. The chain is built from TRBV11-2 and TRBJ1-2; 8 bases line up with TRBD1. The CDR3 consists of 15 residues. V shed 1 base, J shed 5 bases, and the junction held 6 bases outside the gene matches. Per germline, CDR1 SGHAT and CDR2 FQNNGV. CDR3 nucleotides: TGTGCCAGCAGCTTAGGCCGGACAGGGAAATATGGCTACACCTTC. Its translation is CASSLGRTGKYGYTF.

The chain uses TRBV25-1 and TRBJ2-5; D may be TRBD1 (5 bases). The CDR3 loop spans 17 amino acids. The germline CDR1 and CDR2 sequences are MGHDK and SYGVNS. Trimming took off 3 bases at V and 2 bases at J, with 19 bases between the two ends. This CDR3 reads CASSDGRGAGIQETQYF. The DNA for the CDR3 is TGTGCCAGCAGTGATGGTCGTGGGGCCGGTATTCAAGAGACCCAGTACTTC.

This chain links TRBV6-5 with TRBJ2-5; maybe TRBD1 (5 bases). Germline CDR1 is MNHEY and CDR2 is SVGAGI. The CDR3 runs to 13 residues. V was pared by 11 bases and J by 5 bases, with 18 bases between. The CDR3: CASYKRGRETQYF. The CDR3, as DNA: TGTGCCTCGTACAAAAGGGGTCGGGAGACCCAGTACTTC.

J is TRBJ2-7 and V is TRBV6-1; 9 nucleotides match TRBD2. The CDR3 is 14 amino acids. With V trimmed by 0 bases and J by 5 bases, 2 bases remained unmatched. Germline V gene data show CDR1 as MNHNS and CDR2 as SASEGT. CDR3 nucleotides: TGTGCCAGCAGTGAAGCTAGCGGGAGTGACGAGCAGTACTTC. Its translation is CASSEASGSDEQYF.

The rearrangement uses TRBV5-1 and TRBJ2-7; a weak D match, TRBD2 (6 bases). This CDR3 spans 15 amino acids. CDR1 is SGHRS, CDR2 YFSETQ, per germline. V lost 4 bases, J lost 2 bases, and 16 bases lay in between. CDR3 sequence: CASSQGGTAAYEQYF. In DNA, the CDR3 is TGCGCCAGCAGCCAAGGAGGGACCGCGGCCTACGAGCAGTACTTC.

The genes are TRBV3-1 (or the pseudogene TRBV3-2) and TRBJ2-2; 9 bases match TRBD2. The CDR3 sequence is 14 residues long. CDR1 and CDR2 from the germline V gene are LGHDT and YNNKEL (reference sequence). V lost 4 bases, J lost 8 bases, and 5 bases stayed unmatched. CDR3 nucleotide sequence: TGTGCCAGCAGCCCAGCGGGGGGCAGGGGGGAGCTGTTTTTT. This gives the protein CASSPAGGRGELFF.

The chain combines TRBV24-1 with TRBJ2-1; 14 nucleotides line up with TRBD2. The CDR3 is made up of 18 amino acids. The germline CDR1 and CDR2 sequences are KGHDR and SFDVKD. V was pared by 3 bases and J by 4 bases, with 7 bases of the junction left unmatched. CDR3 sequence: CATSDPSGLAGDYNEQFF. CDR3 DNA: TGTGCCACCAGTGATCCCTCGGGACTAGCGGGAGATTACAATGAGCAGTTCTTC.

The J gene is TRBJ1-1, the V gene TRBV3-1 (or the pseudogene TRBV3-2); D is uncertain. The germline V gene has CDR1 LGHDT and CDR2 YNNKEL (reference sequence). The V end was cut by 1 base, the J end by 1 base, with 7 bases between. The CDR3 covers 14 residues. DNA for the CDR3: TGTGCCAGCAGCCAAGTAGGAGGGAACACTGAAGCTTTCTTT. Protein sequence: CASSQVGGNTEAFF.